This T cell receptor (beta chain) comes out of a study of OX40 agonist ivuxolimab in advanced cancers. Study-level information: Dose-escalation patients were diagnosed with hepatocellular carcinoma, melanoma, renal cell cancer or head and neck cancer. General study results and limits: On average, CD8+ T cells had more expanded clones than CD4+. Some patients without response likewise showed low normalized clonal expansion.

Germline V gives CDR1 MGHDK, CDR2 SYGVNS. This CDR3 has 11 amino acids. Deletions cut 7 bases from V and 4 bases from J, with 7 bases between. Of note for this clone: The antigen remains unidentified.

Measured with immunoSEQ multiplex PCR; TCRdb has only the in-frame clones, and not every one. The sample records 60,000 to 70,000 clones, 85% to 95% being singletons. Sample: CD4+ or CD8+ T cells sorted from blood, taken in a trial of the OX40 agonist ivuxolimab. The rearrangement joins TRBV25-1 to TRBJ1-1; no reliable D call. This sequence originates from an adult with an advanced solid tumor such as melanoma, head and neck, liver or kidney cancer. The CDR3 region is CASTYGTEAFF. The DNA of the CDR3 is TGTGCCAGCACCTATGGCACTGAAGCTTTCTTT.